The 32 T cell receptor beta chains presented below share a single source sample, sequenced in a study of OX40 agonist ivuxolimab in advanced cancers. Preparation of the library involved the immunoSEQ multiplex PCR assay. In TCRdb, the immuneACCESS table is reduced to in-frame sequences with V and J assigned. These tables do not hold every clone; where another copy was compared, an unresolved V gene accounts for under half, and the others remain unexplained. Across this sample there are 50,000 to 70,000 clones, with over 90% seen only once. Of the sample, approximately 20% is held by the ten largest clones. This specimen was CD4+ or CD8+ T cells sorted from blood, taken in a trial of the OX40 agonist ivuxolimab. The receptors come from an adult with an advanced solid tumor such as melanoma, head and neck, liver or kidney cancer.

In its sample, this clone was seen once. The chain is built from TRBV5-4 and TRBJ2-1; tentative D call: TRBD2 (5 bases). CDR3 size: 15 residues. Germline V gene data show CDR1 as SGHNT and CDR2 as YYREEE (reference sequence). Trimming took 0 bases from V and 2 from J, leaving 9 bases between them. The CDR3 bases are TGTGCCAGCAGCTTGGGCGGGCCAACCTACAATGAGCAGTTCTTC. Amino acids: CASSLGGPTYNEQFF. Combining the CDR3 with reference TRBV5-4 and TRBJ2-1 gives the whole variable domain ETGVTQSPTHLIKTRGQQVTLRCSSQSGHNTVSWYQQALGQGPQFIFQYYREEENGRGNFPPRFSGLQFPNYSSELNVNALELDDSALYLCASSLGGPTYNEQFFGPGTRLTVL.

Turning to this clone: The junction departs from the called germline gene at one end, perhaps through a read error. The CDR3 DNA is TGTGCCAGCAGCCCGGACAGCTCCTACAATGGGCAGTTCTTC. Translating gives CASSPDSSYNGQFF. The chain is built from TRBV11-1 and TRBJ2-1; tentative D call: TRBD1 (6 bases). The germline CDR1 and CDR2 sequences are SGHAT and FQDESV (reference sequence). CDR3 length: 14 residues.

The genes are TRBV27 and TRBJ2-5; tentatively, D is TRBD1 (5 bases). The CDR3 has 14 amino acids. Germline lookup yields CDR1 MNHEY and CDR2 SMNVEV (reference sequence). The V end was cut by 8 bases, the J end by 1 base, with 14 bases between. The DNA of the CDR3 is TGTGCCAGCTCAACCCAGGGTATCCAAGAGACCCAGTACTTC. Protein sequence: CASSTQGIQETQYF.

The CDR3 spells CASSSLGQGDIQYF. CDR3 nucleotide sequence: TGTGCCAGCAGCTCGTTGGGACAGGGAGACATTCAGTACTTC. V gene TRBV7-9 combines with J gene TRBJ2-4; 9 positions agree with TRBD1. This CDR3 is built from 14 residues. Germline V gene sequence: CDR1 SEHNR, CDR2 FQNEAQ (reference sequence). The J segment lost 8 bases and the V segment lost 4 bases, leaving 6 bases of the junction unmatched.

This chain links TRBV28 with TRBJ2-7, with TRBD2 matching 13 bases. V was clipped by 4 bases and J by 4 bases; unmatched bases: 10. Germline V gene sequence: CDR1 MDHEN, CDR2 SYDVKM. The CDR3 has 17 residues. CDR3 sequence reads: CASSWRSGLAGIYEQYF. The CDR3 DNA is TGTGCCAGCAGTTGGCGATCGGGACTAGCGGGGATTTACGAGCAGTACTTC.

The CDR3 here is CASSLDGSPYNEQFF. The CDR3 DNA reads as TGTGCCAGCAGCTTAGATGGGAGCCCATACAATGAGCAGTTCTTC. The V call is TRBV11-3, the J call TRBJ2-1; TRBD2 is a possible D gene (5 bases). Germline assignment: CDR1 SGHNT and CDR2 YENEEA. The CDR3 totals 15 residues. V lost 0 bases and J lost 4, with 10 bases in between.

The chain combines TRBV6-1 with TRBJ2-5, with 9 nucleotides matching TRBD1. Germline V gives CDR1 MNHNS, CDR2 SASEGT. Losses at the gene ends were 3 bases for V and 4 bases for J; bases not matched to a gene: 6. The CDR3 totals 15 residues. CDR3 loop: CASSEGQGLAETQYF. The CDR3 DNA is TGTGCCAGCAGTGAGGGACAGGGATTGGCAGAGACCCAGTACTTC.

The V and J genes are TRBV27 and TRBJ2-7; 7 bases line up with TRBD1. The junction had 4 bases not matched to a gene; V was cut back by 4 bases and J by 1 base. Germline CDR1 reads MNHEY; CDR2 reads SMNVEV (reference sequence). The CDR3 runs to 14 residues. The CDR3 reads CASSSGQASYEQYF. CDR3 bases: TGTGCCAGCAGTTCCGGACAGGCTTCCTACGAGCAGTACTTC.

This chain connects TRBV9 to TRBJ1-2; D ambiguous. Trimming pared 1 base from V and 3 bases from J, leaving 13 bases between. The CDR3 extends over 15 amino acids. CDR1 and CDR2 (germline): SGDLS, YYNGEE. CDR3 nucleotide sequence: TGTGCCAGCAGCGTAAACCTCGGCGCATACTATGGCTACACCTTC. It codes for CASSVNLGAYYGYTF.

The chain employs TRBV9 and TRBJ2-5, with D possibly being TRBD1 (6 bases). The CDR3 is 15 residues long. Trimming stripped 0 bases from V and 5 bases from J, with 14 bases between. CDR1 is SGDLS, CDR2 YYNGEE, per germline. In nucleotides, the CDR3 is TGTGCCAGCAGCGTAGAGTGGGGGCTCGGGGAGACCCAGTACTTC. Translating gives CASSVEWGLGETQYF.

The chain employs TRBV7-9 and TRBJ2-3; a possible D gene is TRBD2 (6 bases). Germline V gives CDR1 SEHNR, CDR2 FQNEAQ (reference sequence). Trimming took off 1 base at V and 4 bases at J, with 15 bases between the two ends. The CDR3 sequence is 16 residues long. CDR3 nucleotide sequence: TGTGCCAGCAGCTTAGTCGTGGGAGGTCCCGCAGATACGCAGTATTTT. As protein: CASSLVVGGPADTQYF.

The chain is built from TRBV9 and TRBJ2-3, with a weak D call TRBD1 (5 bases). V gave up 4 bases and J gave up 1 base, with 13 bases separating them. This CDR3 has 15 residues. Germline assignment: CDR1 SGDLS and CDR2 YYNGEE. CDR3 region: CASSSWGRGTDTQYF. CDR3 sequence (DNA): TGTGCCAGCAGCTCCTGGGGCAGGGGCACAGATACGCAGTATTTT.

This clone was detected a few times. The chain employs TRBV9 and TRBJ2-1; D perhaps matches TRBD2 (5 bases). This CDR3 is 13 amino acids long. Trimming cost V 5 bases and J 2 bases, with 8 bases left between them. Looked up from germline, CDR1 is SGDLS and CDR2 is YYNGEE. CDR3 sequence reads: CASSLATYNEQFF. The CDR3 region has the DNA TGTGCCAGCAGTCTAGCCACCTACAATGAGCAGTTCTTC.

V is TRBV2 and J is TRBJ1-1; maybe TRBD1 (6 bases). Germline V gene sequence: CDR1 SNHLY, CDR2 FYNNEI. The CDR3 runs to 12 residues. V lost 7 bases and J 9 bases, leaving 15 bases between the germline ends. The DNA of the CDR3 is TGTGCCAGCACTCTAGGGGGAGCGAAAGCTTTCTTT. Its protein product is CASTLGGAKAFF.

V and J are TRBV7-9 and TRBJ1-1; D call uncertain. CDR1 and CDR2 (germline): SEHNR, FQNEAQ (reference sequence). Trimming shortened V by 5 bases and J by 0 bases, and 10 bases separated the two germline ends. This CDR3 has 14 amino acids. The DNA of the CDR3 is TGTGCCAGCAGCCCCCCTGGGGTGAACACTGAAGCTTTCTTT. This codes for CASSPPGVNTEAFF.

The J gene is TRBJ2-7, the V gene TRBV2; D call uncertain. The germline V and J ends were trimmed by 0 bases and 0 bases, with 9 bases remaining between them. Germline V gene sequence: CDR1 SNHLY, CDR2 FYNNEI. This CDR3 has 15 amino acids. The CDR3 region has the DNA TGTGCCAGCAGTGAAGCAGGTATTAGCTCCTACGAGCAGTACTTC. Translating gives CASSEAGISSYEQYF.

The chain employs TRBV13 and TRBJ2-7, with 7 bases fitting TRBD2. V trimming: 6 bases; J trimming: 2 bases; junction bases outside the gene matches: 10. This CDR3 region has 15 residues. The germline CDR1 and CDR2 sequences are PRHDT and FYEKMQ (reference sequence). CDR3: CASRKNGGSTYEQYF. The CDR3 DNA sequence: TGTGCCAGCAGGAAGAACGGGGGGTCGACCTACGAGCAGTACTTC.

The chain links TRBV15 to TRBJ2-1; 10 nucleotides line up with TRBD2. The junction had 5 bases not matched to a gene; V was cut back by 1 base and J by 5 bases. Per germline, CDR1 LNHNV and CDR2 YYDKDF (reference sequence). CDR3 size: 16 residues. The CDR3 reads CATSRATSGLNNEQFF. CDR3 bases: TGTGCCACCAGCAGAGCGACTAGCGGGCTAAACAATGAGCAGTTCTTC.

This clone was recorded a few times. A read error may produce the germline difference seen at one junction end. This chain links TRBV28 with TRBJ2-7; D is ambiguous. The germline V gene has CDR1 MDHEN and CDR2 SYDVKM. This CDR3 has 16 residues. The CDR3 loop is CASRSLLDIISNEQYF. DNA of the CDR3: TGTGCCAGCAGGAGTTTACTCGATATCATCTCCAACGAGCAGTACTTC.

J is TRBJ1-2 and V is TRBV10-3, with a tentative D call TRBD1 (6 bases). With 6 bases removed from V and 2 bases from J, the gap between germline ends came to 13 bases. The CDR3 is 14 residues long. Germline V CDR1 and CDR2: ENHRY, SYGVKD. The CDR3 here is CAIRGTPSNYGYTF. The CDR3 bases are TGTGCCATCAGGGGGACACCTTCAAACTATGGCTACACCTTC.

The gene calls are TRBV5-1 and TRBJ2-5, with 9 bases identical to TRBD2. Trimming at V came to 0 bases and at J to 3 bases, leaving 3 bases not matched to a gene. This CDR3 has 15 amino acids. Germline loops: CDR1 SGHRS, CDR2 YFSETQ. The CDR3 spells CASSLGLAGKETQYF. The CDR3 coding sequence is TGCGCCAGCAGCTTGGGGCTAGCGGGAAAAGAGACCCAGTACTTC.

The rearrangement joins TRBV7-8 to TRBJ2-1; TRBD2 aligns across 10 bases. The trim removed 7 bases at V and 5 bases at J, leaving 5 bases unmatched. The CDR3 is made up of 14 amino acids. The V gene's germline CDR1 is SGHVS and CDR2 FQNEAQ. This CDR3 is CASKLAGGHNEQFF. CDR3 DNA sequence: TGTGCCAGCAAATTAGCGGGAGGACACAATGAGCAGTTCTTC.

V and J are TRBV13 and TRBJ2-7; D unresolved. This CDR3 spans 13 amino acids. Trimming removed 0 bases at V and 2 bases at J, with 5 bases between. The germline V gene encodes CDR1 PRHDT and CDR2 FYEKMQ (reference sequence). The CDR3 nucleotides read TGTGCCAGCAGCTTAGGCAGGCCCTACGAGCAGTACTTC. Its protein is CASSLGRPYEQYF.

The chain joins TRBV6-5 to TRBJ1-2; D is unresolved. Germline CDR1 is MNHEY and CDR2 is SVGAGI. Trimming took 6 bases from V and 5 from J, leaving 7 bases between them. This CDR3 has 11 residues. The DNA for the CDR3 is TGTGCCAGCAGAGCCGGATATGGCTACACCTTC. It translates to CASRAGYGYTF.

This sequence joins TRBV29-1 and TRBJ2-7; 8 positions agree with TRBD2. V lost 3 bases and J lost 4; bases outside the gene matches: 8. The CDR3 has 14 residues. From germline, CDR1 is SQVTM and CDR2 ANQGSEA. The CDR3 here is CSVDLAGGSYEQYF. Here the CDR3 DNA reads TGCAGCGTTGATCTAGCGGGCGGGAGTTACGAGCAGTACTTC.

This chain links TRBV9 with TRBJ2-7; 9 nucleotides agree with TRBD1. The junction had 5 bases not matched to a gene; V was cut back by 2 bases and J by 5 bases. Germline V lookup: CDR1 SGDLS, CDR2 YYNGEE. This CDR3 spans 14 amino acids. The CDR3 loop reads CASSVGTGMDEQYF. CDR3 nucleotide sequence: TGTGCCAGCAGCGTTGGGACAGGGATGGACGAGCAGTACTTC.

The chain uses TRBV11-2 and TRBJ2-1; D gene unclear. This CDR3 contains 10 residues. Trimming removed 10 bases from V and 9 bases from J, with 10 bases in between. Per the germline V gene, CDR1 is SGHAT and CDR2 is FQNNGV. DNA of the CDR3: TGTGCCACCCAGGACGGTGAGCAGTTCTTC. This codes for CATQDGEQFF.

The chain recombines TRBV7-9 with TRBJ2-3; perhaps TRBD1 as D (6 bases). Germline-derived CDR1 and CDR2 are SEHNR and FQNEAQ (reference sequence). CDR3 length: 14 residues. V lost 5 bases and J lost 0, with 9 bases in between. As DNA, the CDR3 is TGTGCCAGCAGCGGGGGCTCTAGCACAGATACGCAGTATTTT. Amino acids: CASSGGSSTDTQYF.

The chain links TRBV13 to TRBJ1-1; a weak D match, TRBD1 (5 bases). The germline V gene has CDR1 PRHDT and CDR2 FYEKMQ (reference sequence). V lost 0 bases, J lost 0 bases, and 11 bases lay in between. The CDR3 is 16 amino acids. CDR3 DNA: TGTGCCAGCAGCTTAGGTGGGGGAGATATGAACACTGAAGCTTTCTTT. This codes for CASSLGGGDMNTEAFF.

In DNA form, the CDR3 reads TGTGCCAGCAGCTTATCCGTGGGAGGGAGGACAGATACGCAGTATTTT. Its translation: CASSLSVGGRTDTQYF. The J gene is TRBJ2-3, the V gene TRBV7-9; 7 bases are shared with TRBD2. The CDR3 spans 16 residues. The junction had 8 bases not matched to a gene; V was cut back by 2 bases and J by 3 bases. Germline CDR1 reads SEHNR; CDR2 reads FQNEAQ (reference sequence).

The chain links TRBV19 to TRBJ2-1; D perhaps matches TRBD2 (6 bases). Germline CDR1 LNHDA, CDR2 SQIVND (reference sequence). This CDR3 comprises 19 residues. V dropped 4 bases and J dropped 2 bases, with 24 bases sitting between them. The CDR3 region is CASSTTSGTVPRAYNEQFF. The CDR3 DNA follows: TGTGCCAGTAGTACAACCTCCGGGACTGTTCCCCGGGCCTACAATGAGCAGTTCTTC.

The chain joins TRBV7-9 to TRBJ1-2, with a weak D call TRBD1 (5 bases). Germline loops: CDR1 SEHNR, CDR2 FQNEAQ (reference sequence). V lost 7 bases to trimming and J lost 6 bases, with 9 bases between them. This CDR3 comprises 11 residues. DNA for the CDR3: TGTGCCAGCATGTGGGGCGATGGCTACACCTTC. Translating it yields CASMWGDGYTF.